This T cell receptor beta chain was identified during a study of regulatory T cells. This clone was detected a few times. Its specificity is unknown. V lost 1 base and J 8 bases, leaving 8 bases between the germline ends. Germline CDR1 SEHNR, CDR2 FQNEAQ (reference sequence). The CDR3 length is 12 residues. The primer mix had 52 TRBV and 13 TRBJ primers. Libraries were prepared by immunoSEQ multiplex PCR; TCRdb keeps only in-frame clonotypes and omits some of them. The repertoire holds about 35,000 clones, with 89% as singletons. Study outcomes and limitations: Skewed V and J usage and few unique V-J pairs marked patient repertoires, most in Tregs. In CD3G-deficient patients, conventional CD4+ T cells were enriched for hydrophobic CDR3 residues at positions 6 and 7.

This receptor was identified in a person aged 18 to 30 with CD3G deficiency. Sample: conventional CD4+ T cells sorted from blood. The chain employs TRBV7-9 and TRBJ1-2, with D unclear. In nucleotides, the CDR3 is TGTGCCAGCAGCTTAGGGGTCGGCGGCTACACCTTC. Its translation: CASSLGVGGYTF.